This TCR beta chain was captured by sequencing in a study of T cells after yellow fever vaccination. For the study at large: Each low-cell-number fraction was prepared by means of SMART-Seq v4 Ultra Low Input. The study, taken as a whole, reports: Although most clonotypes did not, a small share appeared in both CD4 and CD8 compartments. The secondary T-cell response peaked on day 5, not day 15, but was weaker.

TCRdb passed the 5' RACE reads through MiXCR, listing each CDR3 protein once. This table holds roughly 56,000 distinct CDR3 sequences, 5% to 6.5% found once. Germline V lookup: CDR1 SGHTA, CDR2 FQGNSA. The trim removed 5 bases at V and 8 bases at J, leaving 10 bases unmatched. The length of the CDR3 is 15 residues. This chain joins TRBV7-2 and TRBJ1-4; 8 bases fit TRBD1. The sample in question was PBMCs, either bulk or a sorted T-cell subset (CD4+, CD8+, memory, or dextramer-sorted; not recorded which), obtained on the day of the yellow fever booster vaccination. This TCR was sampled from a young man who received the YFV17D yellow fever vaccine. The CDR3 here is CASSPRTGQKEKLFF. The CDR3 region has the DNA TGTGCCAGCAGCCCAAGGACAGGGCAGAAGGAAAAACTGTTTTTT.